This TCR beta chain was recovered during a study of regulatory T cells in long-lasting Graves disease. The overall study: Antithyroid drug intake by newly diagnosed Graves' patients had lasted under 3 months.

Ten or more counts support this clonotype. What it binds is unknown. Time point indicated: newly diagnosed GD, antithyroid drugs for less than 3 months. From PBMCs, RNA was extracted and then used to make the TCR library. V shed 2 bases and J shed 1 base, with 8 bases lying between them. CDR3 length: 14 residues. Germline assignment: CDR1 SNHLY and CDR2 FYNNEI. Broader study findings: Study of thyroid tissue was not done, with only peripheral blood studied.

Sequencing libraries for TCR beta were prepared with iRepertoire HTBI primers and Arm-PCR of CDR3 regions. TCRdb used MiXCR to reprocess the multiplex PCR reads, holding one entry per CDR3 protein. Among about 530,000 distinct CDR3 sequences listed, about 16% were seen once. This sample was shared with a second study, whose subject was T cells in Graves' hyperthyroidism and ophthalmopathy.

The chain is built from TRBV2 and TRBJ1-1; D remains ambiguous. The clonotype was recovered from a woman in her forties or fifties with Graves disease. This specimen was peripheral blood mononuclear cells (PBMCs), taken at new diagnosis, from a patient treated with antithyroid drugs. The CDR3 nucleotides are TGTGCCAGCAGTGAATGGGCGGGGAACACTGAAGCTTTCTTT. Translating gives CASSEWAGNTEAFF.